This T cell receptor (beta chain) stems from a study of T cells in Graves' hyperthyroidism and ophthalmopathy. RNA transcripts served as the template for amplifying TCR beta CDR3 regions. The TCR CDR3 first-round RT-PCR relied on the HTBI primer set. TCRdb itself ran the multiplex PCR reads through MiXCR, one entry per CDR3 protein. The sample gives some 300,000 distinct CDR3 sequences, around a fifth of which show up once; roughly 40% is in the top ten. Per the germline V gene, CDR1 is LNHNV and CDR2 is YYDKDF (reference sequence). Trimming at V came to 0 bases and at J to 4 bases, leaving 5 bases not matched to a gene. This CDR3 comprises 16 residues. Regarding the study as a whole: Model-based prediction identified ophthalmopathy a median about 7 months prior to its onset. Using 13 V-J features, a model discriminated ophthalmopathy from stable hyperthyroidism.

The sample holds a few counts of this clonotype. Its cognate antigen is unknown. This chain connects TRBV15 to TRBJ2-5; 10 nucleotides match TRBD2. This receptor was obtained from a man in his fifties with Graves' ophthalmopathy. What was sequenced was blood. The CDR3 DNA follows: TGTGCCACCAGCAGAGATCGTAGCGGGAGGATAGAGACCCAGTACTTC. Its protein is CATSRDRSGRIETQYF.